Included here is one T cell receptor beta chain sequence, with context. These data belong to a study of technical replicates of blood from a handful of donors. Sequencing was performed with immunoSEQ multiplex PCR; in TCRdb, only in-frame clones are kept and a portion is missing. The sample shows tens of thousands of clones, around 94% of them seen only once. CDR1 is SGHAT, CDR2 FQNNGV, per germline. This CDR3 contains 16 residues. Trimming cost V 4 bases and J 5 bases; bases outside gene matches: 10. What was sequenced was T cells isolated from PBMCs. The receptor was derived from a human donor in good health. The chain employs TRBV11-2 and TRBJ2-3; TRBD2 matches at 9 bases. CDR3 protein: CASSSYQRLAVDTQYF. The CDR3 region has the DNA TGTGCCAGCAGCTCCTACCAGAGACTAGCGGTAGATACGCAGTATTTT.